This T cell receptor beta chain was obtained from a study of blood T cell dynamics during melanoma immunotherapy. Time point in this sample: week 3, after first cycle of checkpoint inhibitor. The V gene's germline CDR1 is LNHDA and CDR2 SQIVND (reference sequence). Trimming cost V 1 base and J 4 bases; bases outside gene matches: 7. The CDR3 consists of 15 residues. Repertoires were generated with immunoSEQ multiplex PCR, while TCRdb's copy carries only in-frame clones and drops some. Here the sample spans about 8,600 clones, 87% being singletons. This clone was counted once. This chain links TRBV19 with TRBJ2-7; 7 positions match TRBD1. This TCR came from a human donor with melanoma. Here the sequenced sample was blood, taken from a patient treated with checkpoint blockade. CDR3 protein: CASSIGGDSQYEQYF. CDR3 nucleotide sequence: TGTGCCAGTAGTATAGGAGGGGACAGTCAGTACGAGCAGTACTTC.